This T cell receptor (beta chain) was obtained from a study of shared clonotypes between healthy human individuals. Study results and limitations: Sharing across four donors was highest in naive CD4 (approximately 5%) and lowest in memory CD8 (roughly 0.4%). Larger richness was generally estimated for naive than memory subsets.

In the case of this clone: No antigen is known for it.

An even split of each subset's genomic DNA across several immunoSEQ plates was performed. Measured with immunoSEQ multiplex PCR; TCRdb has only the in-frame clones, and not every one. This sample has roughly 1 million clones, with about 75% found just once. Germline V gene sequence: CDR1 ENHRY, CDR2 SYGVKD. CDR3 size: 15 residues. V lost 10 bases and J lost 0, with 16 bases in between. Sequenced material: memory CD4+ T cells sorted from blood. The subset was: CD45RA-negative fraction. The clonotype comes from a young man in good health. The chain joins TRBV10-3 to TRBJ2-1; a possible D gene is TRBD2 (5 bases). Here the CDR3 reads CATLAAGSSYNEQFF. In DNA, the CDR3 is TGTGCCACGCTCGCGGCGGGTTCCTCCTACAATGAGCAGTTCTTC.